This TCR beta chain was captured by sequencing in a study of graft-versus-host responses after intestinal transplantation (dated by TCRdb to the early 2020s). Study-level background: The transplants that recipients received were multivisceral, liver-intestinal, or isolated intestinal. Every recipient was given anti-thymocyte globulin induction, followed by about three years of maintenance tacrolimus and steroids. After intestinal transplantation, graft-versus-host and host-versus-graft alloreactive T cell clones in the graft, circulation and bone marrow were tracked using bulk TCR-beta CDR3 sequencing. Alloreactive clones were identified by sequencing pre-transplant mixed lymphocyte reaction products and comparing these products with unstimulated pre-transplant donor and recipient T cells. A cohort of 20 to 25 intestinal transplant recipients, including one retransplant, was enrolled, and a few patients lacking pretransplant specimens were excluded. Donor T cell macrochimerism was defined as a peak of at least 4% donor T cells among recipient peripheral blood mononuclear cells. Rather than going through the commercial service, samples from three later patients were sequenced in-house on an Illumina MiSeq and processed with MiXCR.

This clone has just a few counts. The clone's antigen remains unknown. Per-nucleotide qualities are absent, and no much larger clonotype sits a single base away. What the work shows at the level of the full study, not this receptor alone: In the allografts of patients with donor T cell macrochimerism, GvH to HvG T cell clonal ratios were high. GvH clones were detected in recipient bone marrow, and some of these GvH clones were observed earlier in ileal mucosa or blood, consistent with an intestinal mucosal origin. The relatively low number and heterogeneity of intestinal transplant patients limited the conclusions. Early after transplant, peak levels of circulating GvH clones were associated with declines in HvG clones.

The CDR3, cysteine through phenylalanine, is 14 amino acids long. Only the CDR3 portion is preserved as DNA: 42 bases, with reading frame beginning at the first base. CDR1 and CDR2 (GTSNPN, SVGIG) derive from the germline V gene (reference sequence). Unmatched junction bases come to 8, with V trimmed by 5 bases and J by 5 bases. The receptor library was made with the immunoSEQ multiplex PCR assay. For most patients, genomic DNA was isolated with the Qiagen DNeasy Blood and Tissue Kit and shipped frozen to Adaptive Biotechnologies for TCR sequencing. For most patients, high-throughput TCR-beta CDR3 sequencing of genomic DNA was performed by Adaptive Biotechnologies. On the study's bioinformatics: TCR sequencing data were retrieved from Adaptive's ImmunoSEQ software for 15 to 20 patients, whereas a few other patients were processed with MiXCR and VDJtools. To correct CD4 versus CD8 sorting errors, sequences present in both subsets at a frequency ratio below 5:1 were removed. CDR3 nucleotide sequences shared between donor and recipient were removed because the origin of such sequences could not be assigned. To be classed as alloreactive, a clone needed at least 2-fold expansion over unstimulated cells and a minimum CFSE-low frequency of 0.002% (template counts) or 0.001% (read counts). A clone was considered mappable if detected in the sequenced pre-transplant spleen, lymph node, or MLR CFSE-low populations of the donor or recipient. Cumulative frequency of alloreactive clones was calculated as a percentage of all sequences weighted by copy number. In TCRdb, the immuneACCESS table is reduced to in-frame sequences with V and J assigned. These tables do not hold every clone; where another copy was compared, an unresolved V gene accounts for under half, and the others remain unexplained. The V and J calls and clone size come from that table; D and trimming were worked out from the DNA. The sample yields 99,000 or so clones; 85% to 95% were counted once. Approximately 0.069% of the sample comes from the top ten.

The time point tag for this specimen amounts to: cells obtained before transplantation from donor or recipient. CD3+CD4+ and CD3+CD8+ populations were FACS-sorted from unstimulated pre-transplant donor and recipient cells taken from spleen or lymph nodes. Sample: unstimulated CD8+ T cells sorted from spleen or lymph node cells, taken before transplant. In this chain, TRBV30 is recombined with TRBJ1-2, and 10 bases in between align with TRBD1. The TCR sequence derives from a human donor who was the organ donor for an intestinal transplant. The encoded CDR3 is CAWRQRDRGYGYTF. Here is the DNA: TGTGCCTGGCGTCAGAGGGACAGGGGTTATGGCTACACCTTC.